These 18 T cell receptor beta chains were all obtained from the same sample, sequenced in a study of shared clonotypes between healthy human individuals. Profiled with immunoSEQ multiplex PCR; TCRdb holds only in-frame clones, not every one. The sample comprises about 380,000 clones, around 96% of which are singletons, and about 0.32% rests with the top ten. Sequencing input: memory CD8+ T cells sorted from blood. Subset here: CD45RO+ cells pooled with CCR7-negative TemRA cells. Every receptor here comes from a man younger than 45 in good health.

As concerns this clone: Its ends do not fully match the called genes, so a read error is possible. V is TRBV5-4 and J is TRBJ2-2, with 9 bases that match TRBD1. Germline lookup yields CDR1 SGHNT and CDR2 YYREEE (reference sequence). CDR3 length: 14 residues. CDR3: CASRSGTGTEELFF. The CDR3, as DNA: TGTGCCAGCAGGTCCGGGACAGGGACCGAGGAGCTGTTTTTT.

The chain carries TRBV19 and TRBJ1-3; D is unclear. The germline V gene has CDR1 LNHDA and CDR2 SQIVND (reference sequence). V shed 6 bases and J shed 0 bases, with 9 bases lying between them. This CDR3 is 14 amino acids long. The CDR3 loop is CASRRLSSGNTIYF. The CDR3, as DNA: TGTGCCAGTAGACGACTGAGCTCTGGAAACACCATATATTTT.

J is TRBJ2-3 and V is TRBV5-1; 7 bases line up with TRBD2. With V trimmed by 0 bases and J by 9 bases, 10 bases remained unmatched. Germline V gene data show CDR1 as SGHRS and CDR2 as YFSETQ. This CDR3 region has 15 residues. This CDR3 reads CASSLDSGRFRTQYF. The CDR3 nucleotides are TGCGCCAGCAGCTTGGATAGCGGGCGGTTCCGAACGCAGTATTTT.

This sequence joins TRBV29-1 and TRBJ2-5; the D gene is possibly TRBD1 (6 bases). Germline V CDR1 and CDR2: SQVTM, ANQGSEA. The length of the CDR3 is 13 residues. Trimming left V 8 bases short and J 5 bases short, with 18 bases between. The CDR3 DNA sequence: TGCAGCCTGAACAGGGTCAGAGGGGAGACCCAGTACTTC. This gives the protein CSLNRVRGETQYF.

The chain recombines TRBV21-1 with TRBJ2-5; the table's D gene call, TRBD2, was not cross checked with the DNA. TRBV21-1 is a pseudogene segment. The CDR3 contains 12 residues. CDR3 DNA sequence: TGTGCCAGCAGGAAGCCGGAAGAGACCCAGTACTTC. Translating gives CASRKPEETQYF.

This clone has just one count. The CDR3 sequence is CASSFSRGSNQPQHF. CDR3 nucleotides: TGTGCCAGCAGTTTTAGCAGGGGAAGCAATCAGCCCCAGCATTTT. The V and J genes are TRBV27 and TRBJ1-5; the D gene is possibly TRBD1 (6 bases). Deletions cut 3 bases from V and 1 base from J, with 10 bases between. The CDR3 runs 15 residues. The germline V gene has CDR1 MNHEY and CDR2 SMNVEV (reference sequence).

This clone was detected only once. This CDR3 is also generated by other DNA sequences in the sample. The V and J genes are TRBV7-8 and TRBJ2-7; the D gene could be TRBD1 or TRBD2 (6 bases each). CDR1 and CDR2 from the germline V gene are SGHVS and FQNEAQ. V dropped 0 bases and J dropped 3 bases, with 9 bases sitting between them. The CDR3 extends over 14 amino acids. The DNA of the CDR3 is TGTGCCAGCAGCTTAGCCGGGGGCGGCTACGAGCAGTACTTC. This sequence encodes CASSLAGGGYEQYF. The whole variable domain, remainder taken from reference TRBV7-8 and TRBJ2-7, is GAGVSQSPRYKVAKRGQDVALRCDPISGHVSLFWYQQALGQGPEFLTYFQNEAQLDKSGLPSDRFFAERPEGSVSTLKIQRTQQEDSAVYLCASSLAGGGYEQYFGPGTRLTVT.

This chain connects TRBV15 to TRBJ2-5, with D perhaps matching TRBD2 (6 bases). The V gene lost 5 bases and the J gene lost 5 bases, with 12 bases spanning the gap. The V gene's germline CDR1 is LNHNV and CDR2 YYDKDF (reference sequence). The CDR3 consists of 13 residues. CDR3 sequence: CATSLRERETQYF. The CDR3 DNA follows: TGTGCCACCAGCTTACGGGAGAGGGAGACCCAGTACTTC. Variable domain in full (rest from reference TRBV15 and TRBJ2-5): DAMVIQNPRYQVTQFGKPVTLSCSQTLNHNVMYWYQQKSSQAPKLLFHYYDKDFNNEADTPDNFQSRRPNTSFCFLDIRSPGLGDTAMYLCATSLRERETQYFGPGTRLLVL.

The sample holds one count of this clone. This rearrangement joins TRBV6-1 to TRBJ2-2, with D uncertain. The CDR3 is made up of 13 amino acids. Per germline, CDR1 MNHNS and CDR2 SASEGT. Trimming cost V 7 bases and J 5 bases, with 11 bases left between them. CDR3 DNA sequence: TGTGCCAGCACCCCGACGTCGACCGGGGAGCTGTTTTTT. Translating it yields CASTPTSTGELFF.

CDR3 sequence reads: CASSGGTGAGPNLGGQYF. Written as DNA, the CDR3 is TGTGCCAGCAGCGGCGGGACAGGGGCCGGTCCCAACTTGGGGGGGCAGTATTTT. The chain couples TRBV5-4 to TRBJ2-3; 10 bases line up with TRBD1. The CDR3 consists of 18 residues. Losses at the gene ends were 4 bases for V and 11 bases for J; bases not matched to a gene: 22. Germline lookup yields CDR1 SGHNT and CDR2 YYREEE (reference sequence).

The V gene is TRBV4-2, the J gene TRBJ1-1, with 7 bases aligning to TRBD1. The germline gives CDR1 LGHNA, CDR2 YNFKEQ. The CDR3 is 15 amino acids. V was clipped by 0 bases and J by 0 bases; unmatched bases: 1. The CDR3 region has the DNA TGTGCCAGCAGCCAAGAACAGGGGATGAACACTGAAGCTTTCTTT. This translates into CASSQEQGMNTEAFF.

The V call is TRBV28, the J call TRBJ2-7; 12 bases agree with TRBD2. CDR3 length: 15 amino acids. J lost 4 bases, V lost 5 bases, and 6 bases had no gene match. In germline, CDR1 is MDHEN, CDR2 SYDVKM. The CDR3 sequence: CASSPGLAGVYEQYF. The CDR3 bases are TGTGCCAGCAGTCCGGGACTAGCGGGCGTATACGAGCAGTACTTC.

The chain carries TRBV4-1 and TRBJ2-7, with a tentative D call TRBD1 (5 bases). The V gene lost 0 bases and the J gene lost 4 bases, with 13 bases spanning the gap. The CDR3 has 15 residues. Germline V CDR1 and CDR2: MGHRA, YSYEKL. The CDR3 sequence is CASSQDQGREYEQYF. DNA for the CDR3: TGCGCCAGCAGCCAAGATCAGGGAAGGGAATACGAGCAGTACTTC.

A remark on this clone: Other DNA sequences in this specimen translate into the identical CDR3. The chain recombines TRBV5-4 with TRBJ2-1; 12 positions agree with TRBD2. The CDR3 consists of 16 residues. Germline CDR1 SGHNT, CDR2 YYREEE (reference sequence). Losses at the gene ends were 4 bases for V and 1 base for J; bases not matched to a gene: 3. CDR3 region: CASSPTSGSSYNEQFF. In DNA form, the CDR3 reads TGTGCCAGCAGCCCGACTAGCGGGAGTTCCTACAATGAGCAGTTCTTC.

The CDR3 DNA reads TGTGCCAGCAGCGTATCCCCGCCGGGACTAGGGAATGAGCAGTTCTTC. As protein: CASSVSPPGLGNEQFF. The chain uses TRBV9 and TRBJ2-1; 8 nucleotides line up with TRBD2. V gave up 1 base and J gave up 7 bases; unmatched junction bases: 10. The CDR3 loop spans 16 amino acids. The V gene's germline CDR1 is SGDLS and CDR2 YYNGEE.

This chain joins TRBV4-1 and TRBJ2-3, with 11 bases fitting TRBD2. CDR3 size: 16 residues. The V gene end was trimmed by 3 bases and the J gene end by 2 bases; junction bases not matched to a gene: 4. Germline lookup yields CDR1 MGHRA and CDR2 YSYEKL. The CDR3 sequence is CASSQGTSGTTDTQYF. CDR3 nucleotides: TGCGCCAGCAGCCAGGGGACTAGCGGAACCACAGATACGCAGTATTTT.

The J gene is TRBJ1-3, the V gene TRBV6-1, with D unresolved. The CDR3 loop spans 15 amino acids. CDR1 and CDR2 (germline): MNHNS, SASEGT. Trimming took off 4 bases at V and 0 bases at J, with 10 bases between the two ends. The CDR3 nucleotides read TGTGCCAGCAGTGTGGTCGGAACCTCTGGAAACACCATATATTTT. It is translated as CASSVVGTSGNTIYF.

The rearrangement uses TRBV9 and TRBJ2-7, with D possibly being TRBD2 (5 bases). Trimming removed 6 bases from V and 3 bases from J, with 25 bases in between. CDR3 length: 17 residues. Germline loops: CDR1 SGDLS, CDR2 YYNGEE. CDR3 nucleotide sequence: TGTGCCAGCAATGCATCCCCCGACGACTACGACGACTACGAGCAGTACTTC. It specifies CASNASPDDYDDYEQYF.